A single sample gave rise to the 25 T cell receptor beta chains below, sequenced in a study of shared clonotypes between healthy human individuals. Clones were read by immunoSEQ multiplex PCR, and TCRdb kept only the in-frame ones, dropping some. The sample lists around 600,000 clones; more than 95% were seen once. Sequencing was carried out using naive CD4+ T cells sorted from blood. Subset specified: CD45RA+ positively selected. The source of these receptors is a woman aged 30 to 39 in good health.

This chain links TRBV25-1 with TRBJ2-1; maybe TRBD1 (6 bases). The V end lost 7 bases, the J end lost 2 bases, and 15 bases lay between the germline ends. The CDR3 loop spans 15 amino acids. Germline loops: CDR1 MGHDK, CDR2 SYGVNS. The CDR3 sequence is CASKMRGGPYNEQFF. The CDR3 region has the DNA TGTGCCAGCAAAATGAGAGGGGGACCCTACAATGAGCAGTTCTTC.

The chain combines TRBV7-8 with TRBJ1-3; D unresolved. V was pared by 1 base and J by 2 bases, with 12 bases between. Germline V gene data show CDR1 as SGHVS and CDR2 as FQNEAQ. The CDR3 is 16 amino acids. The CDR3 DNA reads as TGTGCCAGCAGCTTAGGTGCAGGTAGAACTGGAAACACCATATATTTT. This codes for CASSLGAGRTGNTIYF.

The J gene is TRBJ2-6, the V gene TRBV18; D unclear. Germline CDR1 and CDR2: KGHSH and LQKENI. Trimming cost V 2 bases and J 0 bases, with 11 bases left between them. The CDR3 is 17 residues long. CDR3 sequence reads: CASSPSGSSSGANVLTF. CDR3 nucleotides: TGTGCCAGCTCACCATCCGGGTCAAGCTCTGGGGCCAACGTCCTGACTTTC. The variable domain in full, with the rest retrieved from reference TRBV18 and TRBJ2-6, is NAGVMQNPRHLVRRRGQEARLRCSPMKGHSHVYWYRQLPEEGLKFMVYLQKENIIDESGMPKERFSAEFPKEGPSILRIQQVVRGDSAAYFCASSPSGSSSGANVLTFGAGSRLTVL.

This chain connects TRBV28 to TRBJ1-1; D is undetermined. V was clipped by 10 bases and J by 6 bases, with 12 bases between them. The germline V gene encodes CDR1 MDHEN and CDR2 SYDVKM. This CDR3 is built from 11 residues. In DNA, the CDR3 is TGTGCCACCTTGCGGTCAGCTGAAGCTTTCTTT. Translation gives CATLRSAEAFF.

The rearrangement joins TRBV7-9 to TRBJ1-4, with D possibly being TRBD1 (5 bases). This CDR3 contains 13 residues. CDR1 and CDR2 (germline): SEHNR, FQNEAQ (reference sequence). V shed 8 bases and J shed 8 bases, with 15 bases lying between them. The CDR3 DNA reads TGTGCCAGCTCGGGACCTCCGAAAGAAAAACTGTTTTTT. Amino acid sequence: CASSGPPKEKLFF. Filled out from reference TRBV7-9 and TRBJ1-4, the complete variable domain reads DTGVSQNPRHKITKRGQNVTFRCDPISEHNRLYWYRQTLGQGPEFLTYFQNEAQLEKSRLLSDRFSAERPKGSFSTLEIQRTEQGDSAMYLCASSGPPKEKLFFGSGTQLSVL.

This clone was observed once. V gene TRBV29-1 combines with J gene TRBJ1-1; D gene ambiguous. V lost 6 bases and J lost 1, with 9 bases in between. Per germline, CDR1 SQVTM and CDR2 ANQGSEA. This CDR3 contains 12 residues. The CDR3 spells CSVDRRNTEAFF. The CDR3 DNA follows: TGCAGCGTCGATAGGAGGAACACTGAAGCTTTCTTT.

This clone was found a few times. The CDR3 reads CASSHLRSGNPNEQFF. CDR3 bases: TGTGCCAGCAGTCATTTACGTAGCGGGAATCCCAATGAGCAGTTCTTC. The chain recombines TRBV7-9 with TRBJ2-1, with TRBD2 matching over 8 bases. Germline values: CDR1 SEHNR, CDR2 FQNEAQ (reference sequence). The ends lost 6 bases at V and 6 bases at J; junction bases unmatched: 13. CDR3 size: 16 residues.

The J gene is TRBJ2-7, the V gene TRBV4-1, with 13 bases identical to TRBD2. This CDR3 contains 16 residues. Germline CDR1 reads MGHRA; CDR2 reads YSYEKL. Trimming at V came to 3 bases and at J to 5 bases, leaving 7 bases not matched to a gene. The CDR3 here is CASSHHPGTSGNEQYF. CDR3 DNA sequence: TGCGCCAGCAGCCACCACCCCGGGACTAGCGGGAACGAGCAGTACTTC.

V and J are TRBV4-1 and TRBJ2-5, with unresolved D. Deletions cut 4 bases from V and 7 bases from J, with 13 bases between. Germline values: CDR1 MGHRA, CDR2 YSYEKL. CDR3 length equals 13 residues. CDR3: CASSPDARGTQYF. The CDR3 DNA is TGCGCCAGCAGCCCAGATGCCCGCGGGACCCAGTACTTC.

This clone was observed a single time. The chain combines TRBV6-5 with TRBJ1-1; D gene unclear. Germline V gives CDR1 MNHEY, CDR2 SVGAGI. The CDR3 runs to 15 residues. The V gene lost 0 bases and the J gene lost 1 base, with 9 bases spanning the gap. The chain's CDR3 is CASSYSYGQNTEAFF. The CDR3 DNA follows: TGTGCCAGCAGTTACTCATATGGCCAGAACACTGAAGCTTTCTTT.

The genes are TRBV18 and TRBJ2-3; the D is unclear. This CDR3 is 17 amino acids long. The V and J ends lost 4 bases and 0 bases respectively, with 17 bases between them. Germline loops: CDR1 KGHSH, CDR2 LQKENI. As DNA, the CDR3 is TGTGCCAGCTCACGATCCCCAGACGGCTATAGCACAGATACGCAGTATTTT. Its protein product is CASSRSPDGYSTDTQYF. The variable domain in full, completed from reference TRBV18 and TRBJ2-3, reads NAGVMQNPRHLVRRRGQEARLRCSPMKGHSHVYWYRQLPEEGLKFMVYLQKENIIDESGMPKERFSAEFPKEGPSILRIQQVVRGDSAAYFCASSRSPDGYSTDTQYFGPGTRLTVL.

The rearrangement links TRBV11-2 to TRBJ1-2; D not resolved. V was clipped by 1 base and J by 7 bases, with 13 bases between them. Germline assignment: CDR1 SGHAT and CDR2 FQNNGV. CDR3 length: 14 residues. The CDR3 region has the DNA TGTGCCAGCAGCTTAGCTCTTACGGGAGCTGGCTACACCTTC. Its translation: CASSLALTGAGYTF.

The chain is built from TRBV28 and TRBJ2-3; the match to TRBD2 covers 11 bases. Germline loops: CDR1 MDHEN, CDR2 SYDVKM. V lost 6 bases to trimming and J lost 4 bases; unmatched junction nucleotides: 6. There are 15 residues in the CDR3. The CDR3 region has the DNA TGTGCCAGCAGGTTGGGGACTAGCGGAGCAGATACGCAGTATTTT. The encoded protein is CASRLGTSGADTQYF.

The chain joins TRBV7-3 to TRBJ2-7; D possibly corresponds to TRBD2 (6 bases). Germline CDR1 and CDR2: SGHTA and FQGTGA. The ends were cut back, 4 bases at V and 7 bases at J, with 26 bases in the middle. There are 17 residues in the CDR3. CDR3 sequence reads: CASSYNLTGTPVLEQYF. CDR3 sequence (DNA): TGTGCCAGCAGCTACAACTTAACCGGGACTCCCGTTTTGGAGCAGTACTTC.

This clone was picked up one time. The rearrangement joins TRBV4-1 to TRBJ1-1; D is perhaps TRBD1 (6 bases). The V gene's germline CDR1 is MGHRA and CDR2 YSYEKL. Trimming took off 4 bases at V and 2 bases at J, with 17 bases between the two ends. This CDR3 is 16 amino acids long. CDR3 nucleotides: TGCGCCAGCAGCCTCTCCGGTGGAGGGGGAAACACTGAAGCTTTCTTT. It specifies CASSLSGGGGNTEAFF.

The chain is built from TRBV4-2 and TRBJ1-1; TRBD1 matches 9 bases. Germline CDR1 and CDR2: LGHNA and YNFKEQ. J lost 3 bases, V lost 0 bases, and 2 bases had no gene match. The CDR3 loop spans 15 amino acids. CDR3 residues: CASSQETGGDTEAFF. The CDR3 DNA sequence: TGTGCCAGCAGCCAAGAGACAGGGGGAGACACTGAAGCTTTCTTT.

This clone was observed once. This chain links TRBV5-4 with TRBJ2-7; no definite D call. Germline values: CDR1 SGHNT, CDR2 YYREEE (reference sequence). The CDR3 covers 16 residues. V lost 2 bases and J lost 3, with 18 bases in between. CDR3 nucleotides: TGTGCCAGCAGCTTATTCTCCAGGAGAAGCAACTACGAGCAGTACTTC. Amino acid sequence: CASSLFSRRSNYEQYF.

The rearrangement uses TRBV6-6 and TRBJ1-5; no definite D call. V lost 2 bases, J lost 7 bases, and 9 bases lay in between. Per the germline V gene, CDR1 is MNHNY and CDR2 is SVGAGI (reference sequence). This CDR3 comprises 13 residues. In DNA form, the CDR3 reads TGTGCCAGCAGTTACACTCAATCCCAGCCCCAGCATTTT. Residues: CASSYTQSQPQHF.

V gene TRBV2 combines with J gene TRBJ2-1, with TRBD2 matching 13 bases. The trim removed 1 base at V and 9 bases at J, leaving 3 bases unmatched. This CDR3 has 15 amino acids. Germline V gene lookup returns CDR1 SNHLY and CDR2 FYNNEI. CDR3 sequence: CASSEVRLAGGEQFF. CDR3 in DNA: TGTGCCAGCAGTGAAGTGAGACTAGCGGGAGGTGAGCAGTTCTTC.

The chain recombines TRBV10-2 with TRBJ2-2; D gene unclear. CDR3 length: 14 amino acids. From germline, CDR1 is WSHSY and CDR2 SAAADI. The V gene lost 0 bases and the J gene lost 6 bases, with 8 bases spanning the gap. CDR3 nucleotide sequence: TGCGCCAGCAGTGAGTCACACGGCCCCGGGGAGCTGTTTTTT. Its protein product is CASSESHGPGELFF.

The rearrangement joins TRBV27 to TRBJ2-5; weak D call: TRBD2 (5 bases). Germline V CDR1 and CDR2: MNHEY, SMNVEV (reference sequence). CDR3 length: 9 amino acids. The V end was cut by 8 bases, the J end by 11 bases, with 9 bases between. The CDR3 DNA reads TGTGCCAGCGGCTGGGAGCAGTACTTC. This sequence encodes CASGWEQYF.

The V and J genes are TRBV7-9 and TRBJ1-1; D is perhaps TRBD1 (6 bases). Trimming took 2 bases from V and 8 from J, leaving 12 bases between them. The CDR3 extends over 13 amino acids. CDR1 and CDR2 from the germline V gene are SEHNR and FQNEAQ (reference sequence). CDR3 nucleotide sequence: TGTGCCAGCAGCTTAAAGTGGGGGACAGAAGCTTTCTTT. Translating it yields CASSLKWGTEAFF.

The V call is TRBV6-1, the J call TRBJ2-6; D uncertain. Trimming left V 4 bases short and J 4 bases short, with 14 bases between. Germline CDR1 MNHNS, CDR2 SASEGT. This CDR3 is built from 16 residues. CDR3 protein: CASSVSPSPGANVLTF. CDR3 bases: TGTGCCAGCAGTGTTTCCCCTTCCCCGGGGGCCAACGTCCTGACTTTC.

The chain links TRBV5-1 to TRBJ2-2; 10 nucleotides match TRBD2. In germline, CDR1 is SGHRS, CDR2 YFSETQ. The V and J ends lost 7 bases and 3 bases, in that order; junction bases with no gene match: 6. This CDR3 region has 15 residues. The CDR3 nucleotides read TGCGCCAGCCGAGGAGGACTAGCGGACACCGGGGAGCTGTTTTTT. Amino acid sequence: CASRGGLADTGELFF.

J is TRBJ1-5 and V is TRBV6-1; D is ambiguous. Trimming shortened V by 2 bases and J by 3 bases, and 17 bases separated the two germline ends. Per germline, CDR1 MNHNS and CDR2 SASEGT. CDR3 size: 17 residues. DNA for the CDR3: TGTGCCAGCAGTGAACTCGCGAGCCGTACCCCCAATCAGCCCCAGCATTTT. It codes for CASSELASRTPNQPQHF.